Shown below are 29 T cell receptor beta chains from a single sample sequenced in a study of blood T cells in healthy people across ages. The authors ran a second PCR of roughly 6 to 12 cycles using a sample-barcoded 5' primer and a J-beta primer mix. A single record per CDR3 protein comes from TCRdb applying MiXCR to the 5' RACE reads. The sample carries some 760,000 distinct CDR3 sequences, around 25% recorded once. These same data were also listed under a study on T cells of mothers and their children.

Input material: blood. The receptors come from a boy younger than 18 in good health.

The rearrangement uses TRBV5-1 and TRBJ2-5; TRBD2 is a possible D gene (5 bases). V lost 1 base, J lost 2 bases, and 12 bases lay in between. This CDR3 is built from 15 residues. In germline, CDR1 is SGHRS, CDR2 YFSETQ. The CDR3 region is CASSLYQPGQETQYF. The CDR3 DNA follows: TGCGCCAGCAGCTTGTACCAGCCGGGACAAGAGACCCAGTACTTC.

This clonotype showed up just a few times. In DNA form, the CDR3 reads TGTGCCAGCAGCCAGCGAAGGGTAGATGGCTACACCTTC. This translates into CASSQRRVDGYTF. The chain employs TRBV3-1 and TRBJ1-2, with D unclear. Trimming removed 3 bases at V and 6 bases at J, with 11 bases between. This CDR3 has 13 residues. Per germline, CDR1 LGHDT and CDR2 YNNKEL (reference sequence).

V gene TRBV20-1 combines with J gene TRBJ2-7; 11 bases fit TRBD2. V trimming: 3 bases; J trimming: 0 bases; junction bases outside the gene matches: 10. CDR1 DFQATT and CDR2 SNEGSKA come from the germline V gene (reference sequence). The CDR3 is made up of 17 amino acids. The CDR3 protein is CSARSSGGTQSSYEQYF. The CDR3 DNA is TGCAGTGCTAGGTCTAGCGGGGGGACCCAGAGCTCCTACGAGCAGTACTTC.

The chain recombines TRBV29-1 with TRBJ2-1, with 11 bases identical to TRBD1. Losses at the gene ends were 6 bases for V and 10 bases for J; bases not matched to a gene: 8. This CDR3 is 13 amino acids long. Germline V gene data show CDR1 as SQVTM and CDR2 as ANQGSEA. The CDR3 DNA follows: TGCAGCGTCGTCGGACAGGGGGCAGGGGAGCAGTTCTTC. Translation: CSVVGQGAGEQFF.

Notes on this clonotype: Germline is not matched at one junction end, which may reflect a read error. V usage is TRBV7-3 and J usage is TRBJ2-5; a possible D gene is TRBD2 (6 bases). This CDR3 contains 16 residues. Germline assignment: CDR1 SGHTA and CDR2 FQGTGA. The CDR3 sequence is CVSSLMGSGSVETQYF. For the CDR3, the DNA is TGTGTCAGCAGCTTAATGGGGAGCGGGTCCGTCGAGACCCAGTACTTC.

V and J are TRBV7-9 and TRBJ2-4, with D maybe TRBD1 (6 bases). V was clipped by 2 bases and J by 6 bases, with 8 bases between them. This CDR3 contains 13 residues. The germline V gene has CDR1 SEHNR and CDR2 FQNEAQ (reference sequence). The CDR3 DNA is TGTGCCAGCAGCTTACAACAGGGAAACATTCAGTACTTC. Translation: CASSLQQGNIQYF.

This clonotype has ten or more counts. This chain links TRBV7-2 with TRBJ2-2; D remains ambiguous. There are 15 residues in the CDR3. CDR1 SGHTA and CDR2 FQGNSA come from the germline V gene. V was trimmed by 4 bases and J by 6 bases, leaving 15 bases between them. CDR3 nucleotide sequence: TGTGCCAGCAGCTCAAATTTAGGGTATCCCGGGGAGCTGTTTTTT. Translating it yields CASSSNLGYPGELFF.

This clonotype was picked up a small number of times. The J gene is TRBJ1-5, the V gene TRBV28; 7 bases match TRBD1. Germline loops: CDR1 MDHEN, CDR2 SYDVKM. Trimming took 2 bases from V and 7 from J; bases not matched to a gene: 5. CDR3 length: 14 amino acids. CDR3 DNA: TGTGCCAGCAGTTTACGACAGGGTGTGCAGCCCCAGCATTTT. Its translation is CASSLRQGVQPQHF.

This chain's CDR3 is CASSVVAPVGGGPYEQYF. DNA for the CDR3: TGTGCCAGCAGCGTAGTAGCCCCCGTGGGAGGTGGACCCTACGAGCAGTACTTC. This rearrangement joins TRBV9 to TRBJ2-7; D might be TRBD2 (6 bases). The CDR3 length is 18 residues. Germline V lookup: CDR1 SGDLS, CDR2 YYNGEE. The V end was cut by 0 bases, the J end by 2 bases, with 21 bases between.

In its sample, this clonotype was seen a few times. The chain uses TRBV12-3 or TRBV12-4 and TRBJ2-5, with TRBD2 matching 8 bases. V dropped 6 bases and J dropped 5; count of bases not matched to a gene: 11. CDR3 length: 15 residues. The CDR3 DNA sequence: TGTGCCAGCAGACCCCACGGTAGCGGGACTGAGACCCAGTACTTC. Residues: CASRPHGSGTETQYF.

V is TRBV7-9 and J is TRBJ2-1; TRBD1 agrees at 7 bases. Germline V lookup: CDR1 SEHNR, CDR2 FQNEAQ (reference sequence). The CDR3 is 13 amino acids. The junction had 6 bases not matched to a gene; V was cut back by 5 bases and J by 8 bases. CDR3 residues: CASSPRQGHEQFF. The CDR3 DNA sequence: TGTGCCAGCAGCCCCCGACAGGGTCATGAGCAGTTCTTC.

This clonotype was detected only a few times. This rearrangement joins TRBV5-1 to TRBJ2-5; possibly TRBD2 for D (6 bases). The V end lost 4 bases, the J end lost 2 bases, and 15 bases lay between the germline ends. The CDR3 spans 15 residues. Germline CDR1 reads SGHRS; CDR2 reads YFSETQ. The CDR3 loop is CASSMRLGGQETQYF. DNA for the CDR3: TGCGCCAGCAGCATGAGACTTGGAGGGCAAGAGACCCAGTACTTC.

The chain carries TRBV12-3 or TRBV12-4 and TRBJ1-1; D is perhaps TRBD1 (6 bases). The V end lost 6 bases, the J end lost 2 bases, and 16 bases lay between the germline ends. This CDR3 has 15 residues. In DNA form, the CDR3 reads TGTGCCAGCAGCCTCCGGGACATTGAAAACACTGAAGCTTTCTTT. Residues: CASSLRDIENTEAFF.

This chain uses TRBV3-1 with TRBJ2-1; D tentatively fits TRBD1 or TRBD2 (5 bases each). This CDR3 spans 17 amino acids. The V gene's germline CDR1 is LGHDT and CDR2 YNNKEL (reference sequence). Trimming took off 0 bases at V and 1 base at J, with 13 bases between the two ends. CDR3 coding DNA: TGTGCCAGCAGCCAAGATCTAGCCGAGGGGTCCTACAATGAGCAGTTCTTC. Protein: CASSQDLAEGSYNEQFF.

The CDR3 DNA reads TGTGCCAGCCGATCAGGGGCGAACACCGGGGAGCTGTTTTTT. Translating it yields CASRSGANTGELFF. V gene TRBV27 combines with J gene TRBJ2-2; the D gene is possibly TRBD1 (6 bases). Trimming left V 8 bases short and J 0 bases short, with 10 bases between. Germline V gene lookup returns CDR1 MNHEY and CDR2 SMNVEV (reference sequence). The CDR3 is 14 residues long.

The rearrangement links TRBV12-3 or TRBV12-4 to TRBJ2-6, with D tentatively TRBD1 (6 bases). This CDR3 has 12 amino acids. V dropped 10 bases and J dropped 4 bases, with 8 bases sitting between them. The CDR3 DNA is TGTGCCACCCAGGGGGGGGCCAACGTCCTGACTTTC. Protein sequence: CATQGGANVLTF.

The V and J genes are TRBV28 and TRBJ2-3; 10 bases are a match to TRBD2. J gave up 3 bases and V 2 bases, and 14 bases lay outside the gene matches. CDR1 is MDHEN, CDR2 SYDVKM, per germline. The CDR3 runs to 19 residues. The DNA for the CDR3 is TGTGCCAGCAGTTTAGTCGGGGACCTAGCGGGAGAAGGAACAGATACGCAGTATTTT. It encodes CASSLVGDLAGEGTDTQYF.

This clonotype was found a few times. This sequence joins TRBV6-2 or TRBV6-3 and TRBJ2-7; D possibly corresponds to TRBD2 (5 bases). The germline gives CDR1 MNHEY, CDR2 SVGEGT. The CDR3 is made up of 11 amino acids. Deletions cut 6 bases from V and 5 bases from J, with 8 bases between. The CDR3 reads CASRTGNEQYF. As DNA, the CDR3 is TGTGCCAGCAGAACGGGGAACGAGCAGTACTTC.

The CDR3 sequence is CASSGFPGGNEQFF. For the CDR3, the DNA is TGTGCCAGCAGTGGATTTCCCGGGGGCAATGAGCAGTTCTTC. The V call is TRBV2, the J call TRBJ2-1, with a tentative D call TRBD2 (6 bases). The CDR3 totals 14 residues. Trimming cost V 4 bases and J 6 bases, with 13 bases left between them. The germline gives CDR1 SNHLY, CDR2 FYNNEI.

This clonotype has only one observation. The rearrangement links TRBV27 to TRBJ2-1, with D maybe TRBD2 (5 bases). Germline CDR1 and CDR2: MNHEY and SMNVEV (reference sequence). Trimming shortened V by 5 bases and J by 3 bases, and 11 bases separated the two germline ends. The CDR3 covers 14 residues. The CDR3 sequence: CASSTSTNYNEQFF. In DNA, the CDR3 is TGTGCCAGCAGTACATCGACTAACTACAATGAGCAGTTCTTC.

The chain combines TRBV7-9 with TRBJ2-1; 8 bases fit TRBD2. The J call may be mistaken, given a closer DNA end match to TRBJ2-5. CDR3 length equals 16 residues. From germline, CDR1 is SEHNR and CDR2 FQNEAQ (reference sequence). DNA for the CDR3: TGTGCCAGCAGCTTACGTCGGGGGGGCCTCCAAGAGACCCAGTACTTC. This translates into CASSLRRGGLQETQYF.

The table lists this clonotype with a few counts. The J gene is TRBJ2-4, the V gene TRBV5-5; possible D gene TRBD2, 6 bases. Trimming took off 0 bases at V and 8 bases at J, with 12 bases between the two ends. Germline V gene lookup returns CDR1 SGHKS and CDR2 YYEKEE (reference sequence). The CDR3 is 14 residues long. This CDR3 reads CASSLGGEVDIQYF. The CDR3 bases are TGTGCCAGCAGCTTGGGAGGGGAGGTGGACATTCAGTACTTC.

This clonotype has a handful of counts. The rearrangement links TRBV28 to TRBJ1-6, with D uncertain. Looked up from germline, CDR1 is MDHEN and CDR2 is SYDVKM. The CDR3 has 15 amino acids. V lost 5 bases to trimming and J lost 7 bases, with 15 bases between them. CDR3 in amino acids: CASSPYSELNSPLHF. The CDR3 coding sequence is TGTGCCAGCAGTCCCTACTCCGAATTAAATTCACCCCTCCACTTT.

There are a few counts of this clonotype. CDR3 in amino acids: CSVEDSPSGGPEQYF. The DNA of the CDR3 is TGCAGCGTTGAAGATTCCCCTAGCGGGGGGCCCGAGCAGTACTTC. J is TRBJ2-7 and V is TRBV29-1; TRBD2 agrees at 11 bases. CDR3 size: 15 residues. The germline gives CDR1 SQVTM, CDR2 ANQGSEA. Trimming removed 0 bases from V and 6 bases from J; junction bases left unmatched: 7.

The sample holds a few counts of this clonotype. The chain links TRBV29-1 to TRBJ2-7, with a tentative D call TRBD1 (5 bases). The V end was cut by 2 bases, the J end by 2 bases, with 22 bases between. CDR3 length: 17 amino acids. In germline, CDR1 is SQVTM, CDR2 ANQGSEA. The CDR3: CSVELGSLGPNPYEQYF. CDR3 DNA sequence: TGCAGCGTTGAATTAGGCAGTCTGGGGCCAAATCCCTACGAGCAGTACTTC.

This clonotype was counted only a few times. The chain couples TRBV15 to TRBJ2-7, with 8 bases matching TRBD2. The germline gives CDR1 LNHNV, CDR2 YYDKDF (reference sequence). The CDR3 spans 15 residues. Germline trimming cut 0 bases from V and 2 bases from J; bases unmatched to any gene: 3. The CDR3 DNA is TGTGCCACCAGCAGAGATCCGGGGGGGACCTACGAGCAGTACTTC. This codes for CATSRDPGGTYEQYF.

The chain couples TRBV18 to TRBJ2-6, with D unresolved. The germline V gene encodes CDR1 KGHSH and CDR2 LQKENI. The CDR3 consists of 16 residues. V was cut by 6 bases and J by 0 bases, with 12 bases left in between. This CDR3 reads CASSPTYGSGANVLTF. In DNA, the CDR3 is TGTGCCAGCTCGCCTACCTATGGCTCTGGGGCCAACGTCCTGACTTTC.

J is TRBJ2-5 and V is TRBV13, with a possible D match to TRBD1 (6 bases). The V gene lost 5 bases and the J gene lost 5 bases, with 21 bases spanning the gap. The germline V gene encodes CDR1 PRHDT and CDR2 FYEKMQ (reference sequence). There are 16 residues in the CDR3. CDR3 DNA: TGTGCCAGCAGCCCGGAGCCAGGGGACAAAGGGGAGACCCAGTACTTC. Translated: CASSPEPGDKGETQYF.

This clonotype was recorded a few times. This chain uses TRBV20-1 with TRBJ2-3; 8 bases map to TRBD1. Germline lookup yields CDR1 DFQATT and CDR2 SNEGSKA (reference sequence). After removal of 1 base from V and 1 base from J, the junction contained 7 bases not matched to a gene. This CDR3 spans 16 amino acids. The CDR3 coding sequence is TGCAGTGCTAGAGGACGCCAGGGGGCTGGCACAGATACGCAGTATTTT. Its protein is CSARGRQGAGTDTQYF.